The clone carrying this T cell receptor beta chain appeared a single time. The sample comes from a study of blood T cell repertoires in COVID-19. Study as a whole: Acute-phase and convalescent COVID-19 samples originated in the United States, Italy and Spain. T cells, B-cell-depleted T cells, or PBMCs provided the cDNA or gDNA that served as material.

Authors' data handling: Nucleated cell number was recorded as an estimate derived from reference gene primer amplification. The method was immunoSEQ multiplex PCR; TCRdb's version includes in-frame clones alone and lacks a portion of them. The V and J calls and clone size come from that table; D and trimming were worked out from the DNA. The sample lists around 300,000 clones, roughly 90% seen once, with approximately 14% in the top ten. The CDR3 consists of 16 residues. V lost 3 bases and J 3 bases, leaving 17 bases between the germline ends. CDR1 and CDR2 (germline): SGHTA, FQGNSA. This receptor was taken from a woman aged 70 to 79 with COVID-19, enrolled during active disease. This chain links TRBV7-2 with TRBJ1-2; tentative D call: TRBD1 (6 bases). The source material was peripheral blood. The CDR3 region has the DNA TGTGCCAGCAGCTTGGGCCTTCGACAGGTTTACTATGGCTACACCTTC. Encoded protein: CASSLGLRQVYYGYTF.